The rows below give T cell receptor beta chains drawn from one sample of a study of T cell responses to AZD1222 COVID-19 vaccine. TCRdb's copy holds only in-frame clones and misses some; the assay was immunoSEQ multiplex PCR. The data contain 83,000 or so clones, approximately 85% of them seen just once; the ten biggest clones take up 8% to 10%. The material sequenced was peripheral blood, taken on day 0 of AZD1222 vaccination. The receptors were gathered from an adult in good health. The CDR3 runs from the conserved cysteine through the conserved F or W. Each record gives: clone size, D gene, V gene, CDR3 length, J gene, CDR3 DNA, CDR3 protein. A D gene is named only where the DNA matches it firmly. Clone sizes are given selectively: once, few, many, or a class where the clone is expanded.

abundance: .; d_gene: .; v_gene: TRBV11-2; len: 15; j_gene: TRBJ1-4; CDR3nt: TGTGCCAGCAGCCTTACTTGGGTCGGGAATGAAAAACTGTTTTTT; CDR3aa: CASSLTWVGNEKLFF
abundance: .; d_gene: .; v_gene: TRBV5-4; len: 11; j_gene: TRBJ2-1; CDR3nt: TGTGCCAGCAGTCAGCGAAATGAGCAGTTCTTC; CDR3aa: CASSQRNEQFF
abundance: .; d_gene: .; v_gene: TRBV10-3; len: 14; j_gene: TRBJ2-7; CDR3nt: TGTGCCATCAGTGGGCGGGACAGTCCCTACGAGCAGTACTTC; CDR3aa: CAISGRDSPYEQYF
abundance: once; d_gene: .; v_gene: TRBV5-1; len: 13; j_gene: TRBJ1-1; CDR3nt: TGCGCCAGCAGCGTTAGGGAAGCCACTGAAGCTTTCTTT; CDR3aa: CASSVREATEAFF
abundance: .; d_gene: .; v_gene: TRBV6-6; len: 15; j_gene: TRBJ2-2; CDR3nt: TGTGCCGGGGGATTTCAGGGAATGGGCACCGGGGAGCTGTTTTTT; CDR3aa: CAGGFQGMGTGELFF
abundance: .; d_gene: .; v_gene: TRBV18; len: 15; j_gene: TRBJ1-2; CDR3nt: TGTGCCAGCTCACCCGCCGGGGGGCAGGACTATGGCTACACCTTC; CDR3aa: CASSPAGGQDYGYTF
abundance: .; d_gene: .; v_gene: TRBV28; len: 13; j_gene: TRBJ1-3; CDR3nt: TGTGCCCCCTTACGGGTGTCTGGAAACACCATATATTTT; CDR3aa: CAPLRVSGNTIYF
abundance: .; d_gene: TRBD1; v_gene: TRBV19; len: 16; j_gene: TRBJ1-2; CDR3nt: TGTGCCAGTAGTGTTTCTGGACAGGGATACGACTATGGCTACACCTTC; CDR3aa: CASSVSGQGYDYGYTF
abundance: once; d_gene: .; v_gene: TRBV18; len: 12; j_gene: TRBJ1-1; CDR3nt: TGTGCCAGCTCACCCAGGAACACTGAAGCTTTCTTT; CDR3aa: CASSPRNTEAFF
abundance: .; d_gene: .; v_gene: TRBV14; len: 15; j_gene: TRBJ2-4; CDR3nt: TGTGCCAGCAGCCAAGACTACAGCAGTCAAAACATTCAGTACTTC; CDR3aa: CASSQDYSSQNIQYF
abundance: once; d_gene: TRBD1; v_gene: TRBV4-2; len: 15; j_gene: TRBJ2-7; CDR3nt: TGTGCCAGCAGCCAAGAAACAGGGGGCAGGTACGAGCAGTACTTC; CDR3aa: CASSQETGGRYEQYF
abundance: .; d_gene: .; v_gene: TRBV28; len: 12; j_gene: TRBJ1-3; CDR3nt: TGTGCCAGCAGCCCTCCGGAAAACACCATATATTTT; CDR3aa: CASSPPENTIYF
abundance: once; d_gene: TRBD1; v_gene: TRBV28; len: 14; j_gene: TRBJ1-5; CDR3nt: TGTGCCAGCAGTTTAGCGGACAGGGATCAGCCCCAGCATTTT; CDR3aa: CASSLADRDQPQHF
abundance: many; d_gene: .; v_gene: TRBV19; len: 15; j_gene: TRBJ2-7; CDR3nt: TGTGCCAGTAGTATAGATGGGGGAGTCCCCTACGAGCAGTACTTC; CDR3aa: CASSIDGGVPYEQYF
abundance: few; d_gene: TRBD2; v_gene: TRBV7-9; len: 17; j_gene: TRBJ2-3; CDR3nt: TGTGCCAGCAGCCCTGGACTAGCGGGAGGGTACACAGATACGCAGTATTTT; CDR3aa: CASSPGLAGGYTDTQYF
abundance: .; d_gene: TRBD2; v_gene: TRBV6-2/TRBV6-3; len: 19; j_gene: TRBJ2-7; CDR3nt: TGTGCCAGCAGTTATCCCGGGGTAGCGGGAGTTCTTTCGGCTTACGAGCAGTACTTC; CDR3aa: CASSYPGVAGVLSAYEQYF
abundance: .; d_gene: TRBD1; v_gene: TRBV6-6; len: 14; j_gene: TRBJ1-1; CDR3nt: TGTGCCAGCAGGATTATTCAGGGGGTGACTGAAGCTTTCTTT; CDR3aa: CASRIIQGVTEAFF
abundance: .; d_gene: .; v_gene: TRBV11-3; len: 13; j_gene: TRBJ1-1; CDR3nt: TGTGCCAGCAGCTTAGCGGAGAACACTGAAGCTTTCTTT; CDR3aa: CASSLAENTEAFF
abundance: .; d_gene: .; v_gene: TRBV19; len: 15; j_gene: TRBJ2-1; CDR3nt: TGTGCCAGTAGTCCAAGGGGTGGCGGCCTGAGTGAGCAGTTCTTC; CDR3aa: CASSPRGGGLSEQFF
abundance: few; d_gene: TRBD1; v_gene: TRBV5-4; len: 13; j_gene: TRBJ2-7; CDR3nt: TGTGCCAGCAAGGGGACAGGCTCCTACGAGCAGTACTTC; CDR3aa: CASKGTGSYEQYF
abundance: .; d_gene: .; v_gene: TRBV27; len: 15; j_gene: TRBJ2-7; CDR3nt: TGTGCCAGCAGTTTATCCGGGGTGTTATCCTACGAGCAGTACTTC; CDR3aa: CASSLSGVLSYEQYF
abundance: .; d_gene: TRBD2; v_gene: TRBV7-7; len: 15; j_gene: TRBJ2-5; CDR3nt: TGTGCTAGCAGCTTAACGGAGTGGGAGGGGGAGACCCAGTACTTC; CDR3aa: CASSLTEWEGETQYF
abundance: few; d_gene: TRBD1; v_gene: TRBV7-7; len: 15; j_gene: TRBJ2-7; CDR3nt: TGTGCTAGCAGCAGCGACAGGGGATTCACACACGAGCAGTACTTC; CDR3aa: CASSSDRGFTHEQYF
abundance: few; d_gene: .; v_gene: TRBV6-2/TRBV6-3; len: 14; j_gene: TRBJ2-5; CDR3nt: TGTGCCAGCAGTTCCGATCCCATACGGGAGACCCAGTACTTC; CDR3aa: CASSSDPIRETQYF
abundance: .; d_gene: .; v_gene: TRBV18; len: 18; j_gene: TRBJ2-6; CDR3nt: TGTGCCAGCTCACCCATGGCTAGCGTTAACTCTGGGGCCAACGTCCTGACTTTC; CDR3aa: CASSPMASVNSGANVLTF
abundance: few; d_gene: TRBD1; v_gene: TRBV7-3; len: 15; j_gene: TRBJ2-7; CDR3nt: TGTGCCAGCAGCTTAACCGGGACAGGGTCCTACGAGCAGTACTTC; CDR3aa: CASSLTGTGSYEQYF
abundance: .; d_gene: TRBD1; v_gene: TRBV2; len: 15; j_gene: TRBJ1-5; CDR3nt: TGTGCCAGCAGTCCCGGACAGGGGGGAAGACAGCCCCAGCATTTT; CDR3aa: CASSPGQGGRQPQHF
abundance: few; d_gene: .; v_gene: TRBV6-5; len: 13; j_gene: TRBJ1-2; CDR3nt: TGTGCCAGCAGTTACAATAGGGGGGCGAGCTACACCTTC; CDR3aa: CASSYNRGASYTF
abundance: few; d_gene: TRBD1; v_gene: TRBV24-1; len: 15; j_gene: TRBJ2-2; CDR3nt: TGTGCCACCAGTGATAGACAGGGACGAACCGGGGAGCTGTTTTTT; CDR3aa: CATSDRQGRTGELFF
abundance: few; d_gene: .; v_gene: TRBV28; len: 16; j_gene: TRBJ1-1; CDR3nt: TGTGCCAGCAGTGTTGATGCTCGGGGGCTGAACACTGAAGCTTTCTTT; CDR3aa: CASSVDARGLNTEAFF
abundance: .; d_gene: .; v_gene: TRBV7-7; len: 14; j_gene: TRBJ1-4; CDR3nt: TGTGCTAGCAGCCCCCAGCCGACTAATGAAAAACTGTTTTTT; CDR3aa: CASSPQPTNEKLFF
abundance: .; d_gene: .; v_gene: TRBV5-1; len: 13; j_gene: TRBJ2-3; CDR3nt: TGCGCCAGCGACCAGGATAACACAGATACGCAGTATTTT; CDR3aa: CASDQDNTDTQYF
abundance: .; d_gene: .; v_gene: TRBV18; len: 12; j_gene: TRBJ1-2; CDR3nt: TGTGCCAGCTCACTACAGGGTGATGGCTACACCTTC; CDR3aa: CASSLQGDGYTF
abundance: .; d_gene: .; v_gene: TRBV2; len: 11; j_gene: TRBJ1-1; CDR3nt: TGTGCCAGCAAGACCACCGGTGAAGCTTTCTTT; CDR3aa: CASKTTGEAFF
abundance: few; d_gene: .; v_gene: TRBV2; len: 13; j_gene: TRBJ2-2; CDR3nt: TGTGCCAGCAGTCTTTCGGGGGTCGGGGAGCTGTTTTTT; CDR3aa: CASSLSGVGELFF
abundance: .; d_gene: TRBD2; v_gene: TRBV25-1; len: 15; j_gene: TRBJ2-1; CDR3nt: TGTGCCAGCAGTGAGCGGGGGTTCCTATACAATGAGCAGTTCTTC; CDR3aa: CASSERGFLYNEQFF
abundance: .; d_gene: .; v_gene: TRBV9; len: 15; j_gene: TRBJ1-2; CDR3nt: TGTGCCAGCAGCGTAAGCAGGAAGGGCCCGAGGGGCTACACCTTC; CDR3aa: CASSVSRKGPRGYTF
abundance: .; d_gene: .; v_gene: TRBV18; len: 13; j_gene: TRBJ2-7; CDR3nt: TGTGCCAGCTCCGGAATGGGGTCCGAGGAGCAGTACTTC; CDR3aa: CASSGMGSEEQYF
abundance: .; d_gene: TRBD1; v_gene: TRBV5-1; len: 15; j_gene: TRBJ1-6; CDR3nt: TGCGCCAGCAGCCCCGGGACAGGGGTTGATCCACCCCTCCACTTT; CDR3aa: CASSPGTGVDPPLHF
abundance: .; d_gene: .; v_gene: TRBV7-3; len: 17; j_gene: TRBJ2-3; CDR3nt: TGTGCCAGCAGCTTAACCTCCGGCGGATTGCCGACAGATACGCAGTATTTT; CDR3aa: CASSLTSGGLPTDTQYF
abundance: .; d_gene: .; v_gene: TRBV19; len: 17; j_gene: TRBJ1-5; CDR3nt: TGTGCCAGTAGTCCATCACGGGGGGGGATAGGCAATCAGCCCCAGCATTTT; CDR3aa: CASSPSRGGIGNQPQHF
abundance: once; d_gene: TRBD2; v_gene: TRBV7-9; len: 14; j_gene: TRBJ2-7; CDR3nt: TGTGCCAGCAGCCACCTAGCGGGACACTACGAGCAGTACTTC; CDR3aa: CASSHLAGHYEQYF
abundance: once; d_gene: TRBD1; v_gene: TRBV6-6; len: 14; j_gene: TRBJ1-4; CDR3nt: TGTGCCGCGACAGGGGGGAGAGGGAATGAAAAACTGTTTTTT; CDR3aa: CAATGGRGNEKLFF
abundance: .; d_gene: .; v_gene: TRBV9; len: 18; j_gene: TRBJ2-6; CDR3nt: TGTGCCAGCAGCGTTCTCCCCCAGGGGTTGGGTGGGGCCAACGTCCTGACTTTC; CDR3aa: CASSVLPQGLGGANVLTF
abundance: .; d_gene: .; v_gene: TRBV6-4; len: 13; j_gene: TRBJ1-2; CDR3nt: TGTGCCAGCAGCATAGGGTTCGGCTATGGCTACACCTTC; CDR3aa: CASSIGFGYGYTF
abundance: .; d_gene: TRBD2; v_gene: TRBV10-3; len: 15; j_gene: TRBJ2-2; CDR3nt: TGTGCCATCAGTGATCTAGCGGGGAACACCGGGGAGCTGTTTTTT; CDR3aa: CAISDLAGNTGELFF
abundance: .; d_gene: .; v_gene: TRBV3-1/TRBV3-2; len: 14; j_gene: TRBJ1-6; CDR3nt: TGTGCCAGCAGCCAAGTACCGCCGGATTCACCCCTCCACTTT; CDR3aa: CASSQVPPDSPLHF
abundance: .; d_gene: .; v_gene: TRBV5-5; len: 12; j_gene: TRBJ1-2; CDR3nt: TGTGCCAGCAGCGGCGGGGGTTACGGCTACACCTTC; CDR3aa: CASSGGGYGYTF
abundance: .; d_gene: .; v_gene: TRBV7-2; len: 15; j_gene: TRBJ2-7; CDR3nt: TGTGCCAGCAGCCCGGACTGGGCGTCCTCCTACGAGCAGTACTTC; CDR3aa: CASSPDWASSYEQYF
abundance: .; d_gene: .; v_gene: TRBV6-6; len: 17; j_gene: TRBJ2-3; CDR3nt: TGTGCCAGCAGTCCCGGGACAAGTAGAGCCTTGGTCGATACGCAGTATTTT; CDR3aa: CASSPGTSRALVDTQYF
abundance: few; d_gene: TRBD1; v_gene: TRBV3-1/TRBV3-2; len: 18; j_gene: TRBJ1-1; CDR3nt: TGTGCCAGCAGCCAAGCGAACAGGGGTCGAGCCATGAACACTGAAGCTTTCTTT; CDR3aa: CASSQANRGRAMNTEAFF
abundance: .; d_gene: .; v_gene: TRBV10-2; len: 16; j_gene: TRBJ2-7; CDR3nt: TGCGCCAGCAGTGAGCCCCGGGACCTTCTCTCCTACGAGCAGTACTTC; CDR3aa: CASSEPRDLLSYEQYF